The 18 T cell receptor beta chains given below trace back to one sample, sequenced in a study of blood T cell repertoires in COVID-19. TCRdb keeps only in-frame clones here, not all; method: immunoSEQ multiplex PCR. The sample lists about 370,000 clones, more than 80% occurring once. Sequences were obtained from PBMCs or T cells enriched from blood (not recorded which). All receptors come from a man younger than 35 who had recovered from COVID-19.

This clone has only one observation. V is TRBV9 and J is TRBJ2-1, with TRBD2 matching over 8 bases. Germline CDR1 is SGDLS and CDR2 is YYNGEE. CDR3 size: 15 residues. J lost 7 bases, V lost 2 bases, and 8 bases had no gene match. The CDR3 DNA reads as TGTGCCAGCAGCGTCCGGGGGGGAGGCATGAATGAGCAGTTCTTC. Translating gives CASSVRGGGMNEQFF.

The J gene is TRBJ2-6, the V gene TRBV18; 9 nucleotides line up with TRBD1. Germline V CDR1 and CDR2: KGHSH, LQKENI. CDR3 size: 19 residues. The V gene end was trimmed by 4 bases and the J gene end by 0 bases; junction bases not matched to a gene: 10. The CDR3 DNA reads as TGTGCCAGCTCACTTGGGACAGGGCTTGGGAGCTCTGGGGCCAACGTCCTGACTTTC. Protein sequence: CASSLGTGLGSSGANVLTF.

Worth noting for this clone: The sample has other DNA sequences that encode this CDR3 too. This chain connects TRBV9 to TRBJ1-2; no reliable D call. Between the trimmed V and J ends, which lost 0 bases and 2 bases, there was a span of 5 bases. The germline CDR1 and CDR2 sequences are SGDLS and YYNGEE. The CDR3 spans 13 residues. The CDR3, as DNA: TGTGCCAGCAGCGTAGACAGCAACTATGGCTACACCTTC. Translating it yields CASSVDSNYGYTF. The variable domain in full, with the rest retrieved from reference TRBV9 and TRBJ1-2, is DSGVTQTPKHLITATGQRVTLRCSPRSGDLSVYWYQQSLDQGLQFLIQYYNGEERAKGNILERFSAQQFPDLHSELNLSSLELGDSALYFCASSVDSNYGYTFGSGTRLTVV.

This chain links TRBV12-3 or TRBV12-4 with TRBJ1-5; no reliable D call. The CDR3 runs to 13 residues. Trimming shortened V by 3 bases and J by 5 bases, and 8 bases separated the two germline ends. CDR3 DNA sequence: TGTGCCAGCAGTTTTATCCGGGATCAGCCCCAGCATTTT. It codes for CASSFIRDQPQHF.

The chain uses TRBV10-2 and TRBJ1-1, with TRBD1 identical over 7 bases. V shed 7 bases and J 6 bases; nucleotides not matched to a gene: 5. In germline, CDR1 is WSHSY, CDR2 SAAADI. CDR3 size: 12 residues. As DNA, the CDR3 is TGCGCCAGCAAACAGGGGCCTTCTGAAGCTTTCTTT. Amino acid sequence: CASKQGPSEAFF.

The chain uses TRBV7-8 and TRBJ2-7; 14 bases are shared with TRBD2. The trim removed 5 bases at V and 2 bases at J, leaving 14 bases unmatched. Germline loops: CDR1 SGHVS, CDR2 FQNEAQ. CDR3 size: 19 residues. The CDR3 DNA sequence: TGTGCCAGCAGCCCCGGGACTAGCGGGAGACACGCAGCCCCCTACGAGCAGTACTTC. It is translated as CASSPGTSGRHAAPYEQYF.

This chain uses TRBV6-5 with TRBJ2-7; 8 bases agree with TRBD1. The CDR3 is 15 amino acids. V lost 2 bases, J lost 7 bases, and 10 bases stayed unmatched. CDR1 is MNHEY, CDR2 SVGAGI, per germline. In DNA, the CDR3 is TGTGCCAGCAGTTACCCATCCAGGGGGCTCAGGGAGCAGTACTTC. It translates to CASSYPSRGLREQYF.

V and J are TRBV7-8 and TRBJ1-5; D is ambiguous. V was trimmed by 5 bases and J by 4 bases, leaving 6 bases between them. The CDR3 runs 12 residues. Germline V gives CDR1 SGHVS, CDR2 FQNEAQ. Here the CDR3 reads CASSPINQPQHF. The CDR3 bases are TGTGCCAGCAGCCCCATTAATCAGCCCCAGCATTTT.

The rearrangement uses TRBV18 and TRBJ1-1, with D unresolved. Trimming pared 3 bases from V and 1 base from J, leaving 9 bases between. Germline assignment: CDR1 KGHSH and CDR2 LQKENI. The CDR3 has 14 residues. The chain's CDR3 is CASSPSLANTEAFF. The DNA for the CDR3 is TGTGCCAGCTCACCCAGTCTGGCGAACACTGAAGCTTTCTTT.

This rearrangement joins TRBV18 to TRBJ1-5; D not resolved. The CDR3 consists of 13 residues. Germline CDR1 and CDR2: KGHSH and LQKENI. V lost 3 bases and J lost 9, with 12 bases in between. The CDR3 coding sequence is TGTGCCAGCTCACCGTGGAGTGAAGGGCCCCAGCATTTT. Translating it yields CASSPWSEGPQHF.

This CDR3 reads CSAPGLASNEQFF. The CDR3 coding sequence is TGCAGCGCTCCGGGACTAGCCTCCAATGAGCAGTTCTTC. The V call is TRBV29-1, the J call TRBJ2-1, with 9 bases fitting TRBD2. Germline assignment: CDR1 SQVTM and CDR2 ANQGSEA. Trimming took 7 bases from V and 6 from J; bases not matched to a gene: 7. This CDR3 contains 13 residues.

The gene calls are TRBV10-1 and TRBJ1-2; D perhaps matches TRBD1 (5 bases). This CDR3 is 12 amino acids long. CDR1 and CDR2 (germline): WNHNN, SYGVQD (reference sequence). V was pared by 7 bases and J by 5 bases, with 11 bases between. CDR3 sequence: CASKGKGYGYTF. The CDR3 DNA is TGCGCCAGCAAGGGTAAGGGGTATGGCTACACCTTC.

The rearrangement joins TRBV12-3 or TRBV12-4 to TRBJ2-3; no clear D. Trimming removed 2 bases at V and 9 bases at J, with 12 bases between. CDR3 length: 13 residues. CDR3 sequence (DNA): TGTGCCAGCAGTTTACCTCCTAGTCTCACGCAGTATTTT. Its protein product is CASSLPPSLTQYF.

This clone was seen a few times. The gene calls are TRBV5-1 and TRBJ1-5; 7 bases match TRBD1. V was pared by 4 bases and J by 5 bases, with 3 bases of the junction left unmatched. The V gene's germline CDR1 is SGHRS and CDR2 YFSETQ. The CDR3 contains 13 residues. This chain's CDR3 is CASSPTGDQPQHF. In DNA, the CDR3 is TGCGCCAGCAGCCCTACAGGGGATCAGCCCCAGCATTTT. Combining the CDR3 with reference TRBV5-1 and TRBJ1-5 gives the whole variable domain KAGVTQTPRYLIKTRGQQVTLSCSPISGHRSVSWYQQTPGQGLQFLFEYFSETQRNKGNFPGRFSGRQFSNSRSEMNVSTLELGDSALYLCASSPTGDQPQHFGDGTRLSIL.

This rearrangement joins TRBV10-3 to TRBJ1-2, with 10 bases lining up with TRBD1. The CDR3 has 13 residues. After removal of 11 bases from V and 4 bases from J, the junction contained 7 bases not matched to a gene. Germline V gene data show CDR1 as ENHRY and CDR2 as SYGVKD. The CDR3 is CASGQGGLYGYTF. CDR3 nucleotide sequence: TGTGCCTCCGGACAGGGGGGCCTCTATGGCTACACCTTC.

This clone was found a few times. This rearrangement joins TRBV28 to TRBJ2-3; D may be TRBD2 (5 bases). The CDR3 totals 17 residues. Deletions cut 0 bases from V and 2 bases from J, with 15 bases between. The germline V gene encodes CDR1 MDHEN and CDR2 SYDVKM. CDR3: CASSLWSGRLATDTQYF. The CDR3 bases are TGTGCCAGCAGTTTATGGAGTGGGAGACTCGCCACAGATACGCAGTATTTT.

The chain has TRBV27 and TRBJ2-7, with 7 bases identical to TRBD1. Germline assignment: CDR1 MNHEY and CDR2 SMNVEV (reference sequence). V lost 2 bases to trimming and J lost 6 bases; unmatched junction nucleotides: 7. This CDR3 contains 14 residues. The CDR3 DNA reads TGTGCCAGCAGTTTAACGACAGGGAACGGCGAGCAGTACTTC. Translating gives CASSLTTGNGEQYF.

The V call is TRBV19, the J call TRBJ2-1, with TRBD2 matching 14 bases. CDR1 is LNHDA, CDR2 SQIVND, per germline (reference sequence). The CDR3 runs to 14 residues. Trimming cost V 8 bases and J 9 bases; bases outside gene matches: 6. The CDR3 DNA reads TGTGCCAGTTCGGGACTAGCGGGAGTAGGTGAGCAGTTCTTC. Protein product: CASSGLAGVGEQFF.